This TCR beta chain derives from a study of T cells after yellow fever vaccination. In this sample, this clonotype turned up a few times. Trimming at V came to 4 bases and at J to 2 bases, leaving 8 bases not matched to a gene. The CDR3 has 16 amino acids. The germline gives CDR1 SGHRS, CDR2 YFSETQ. In TCRdb, the 5' RACE reads were re-called with MiXCR into one record per CDR3 protein. The sample carries 130,000 or so distinct CDR3 sequences, about 16% recorded once. This chain joins TRBV5-1 and TRBJ2-3, with 9 bases identical to TRBD1. This material consisted of CD8+ T cells sorted from PBMCs, taken 5 days after the yellow fever booster vaccination. This TCR derives from a man younger than 35 who received the YFV17D yellow fever vaccine. The CDR3 spells CASSLWDRANTDTQYF. The CDR3 DNA sequence: TGCGCCAGCAGCCTTTGGGACAGGGCGAACACAGATACGCAGTATTTT.